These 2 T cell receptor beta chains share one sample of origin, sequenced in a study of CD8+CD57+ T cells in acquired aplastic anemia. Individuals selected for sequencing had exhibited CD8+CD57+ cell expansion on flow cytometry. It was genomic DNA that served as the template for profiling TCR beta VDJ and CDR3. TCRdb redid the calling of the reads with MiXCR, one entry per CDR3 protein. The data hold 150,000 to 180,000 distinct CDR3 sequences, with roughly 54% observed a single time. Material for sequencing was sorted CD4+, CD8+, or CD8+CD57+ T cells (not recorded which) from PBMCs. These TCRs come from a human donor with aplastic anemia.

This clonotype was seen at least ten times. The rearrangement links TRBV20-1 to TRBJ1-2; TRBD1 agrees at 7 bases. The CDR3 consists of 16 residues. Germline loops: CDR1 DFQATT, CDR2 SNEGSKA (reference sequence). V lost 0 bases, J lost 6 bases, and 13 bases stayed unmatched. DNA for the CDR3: TGCAGTGCTAGAGATACAACAGGGGTTTGGTACGATGGCTACACCTTC. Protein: CSARDTTGVWYDGYTF.

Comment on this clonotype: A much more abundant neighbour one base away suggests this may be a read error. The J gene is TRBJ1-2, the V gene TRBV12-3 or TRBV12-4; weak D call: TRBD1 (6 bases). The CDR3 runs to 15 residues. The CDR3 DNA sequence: TGTGTCAGCAGTCTGACAGGTGGTGGGGCCTATGGCTACACCTTC. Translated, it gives CVSSLTGGGAYGYTF.